Listed below are T cell receptor beta chains from one sample, sequenced in a study of metastatic and nonmetastatic thyroid tumors. TCRdb ran MiXCR on the PCR reads. The table has approximately 41,000 clones, 25% to 30% seen once; the top ten hold nearly 10%. The sequenced sample was blood. Source of these receptors: a male donor with papillary thyroid cancer or a benign thyroid nodule (not recorded which). Some clones in this sample may be carry-over from other donors' samples. The CDR3 runs from the conserved cysteine through the conserved F or W. D genes are given only for firm matches. Clone size is stated in some rows and not others, as once, few, many or a class when expanded.

size | D | J | V | DNA | CDR3
once | NA | TRBJ2-7 | TRBV4-1 | TGCGCCAGCAGCCAAGATGTTGTTAATCCTGTTATCTCGGGCGAGCAGTACTTC | CASSQDVVNPVISGEQYF
few | NA | TRBJ2-7 | TRBV12-3/TRBV12-4 | TGTGCCAGCATTTTCGGATTAGCGTTCTCCTACGAGCAGTACTTC | CASIFGLAFSYEQYF
NA | NA | TRBJ1-1 | TRBV3-1 | TGTGCCAGCAGACTAATACAGGTTTCTGTTGAAGCTTTCTTT | CASRLIQVSVEAFF
NA | NA | TRBJ2-1 | TRBV11-2 | TGTGCCAGCAGCTTAGTAGTTACAGGGTCCGGCAATGAGCAGTTCTTC | CASSLVVTGSGNEQFF
once | NA | TRBJ1-1 | TRBV11-3 | TGTGCCAGCAGCTTAGGGACATCCACGGGTAGTGAAGCTTTCTTT | CASSLGTSTGSEAFF
many | NA | TRBJ2-7 | TRBV7-9 | TGTGCCAGCAGCGCCGGAGGGGCGTCCTACGAGCAGTACTTC | CASSAGGASYEQYF
few | NA | TRBJ2-6 | TRBV6-1 | TGTGCCAGCAGTACGGGACCGGGGGACAACGTCCTGACTTTC | CASSTGPGDNVLTF
NA | NA | TRBJ1-6 | TRBV24-1 | TGTGCCACCATGCTAGCAGGGAAGGATTCACCCCTCCACTTT | CATMLAGKDSPLHF
many | NA | TRBJ1-2 | TRBV6-1 | TGTGCCAGCAGTGAACGTGGAGGGGCCTATGGCTACACCTTC | CASSERGGAYGYTF
NA | NA | TRBJ2-3 | TRBV5-6 | TGTGCCAGCAGCTTGGATCGTAGCACAGATACGCAGTATTTT | CASSLDRSTDTQYF
NA | NA | TRBJ2-7 | TRBV20-1 | TGCAGTGTTATAGGGGGGTGCCGCTTGGGAGGACACGAGCAGTACTTC | CSVIGGCRLGGHEQYF
many | NA | TRBJ2-2 | TRBV20-1 | TGCAGTGCTAGAGATTTTGGGCATCCCGCGAACACCGGGGAGCTGTTTTTT | CSARDFGHPANTGELFF
NA | NA | TRBJ1-2 | TRBV19 | TGTGCCAGTAGCCTCAAAATGAGCTACACCTTC | CASSLKMSYTF
medium-sized | NA | TRBJ1-4 | TRBV11-3 | TGTGCCAGCAGCTTACCTATTCCCCCGCGACGAACTAATGAAAAACTGTTTTTT | CASSLPIPPRRTNEKLFF
few | NA | TRBJ2-1 | TRBV27 | TGTGCCAGCAGTAAGCTGGGTTTGAGCAATGAGCAGTTCTTC | CASSKLGLSNEQFF
NA | NA | TRBJ2-1 | TRBV20-1 | TGCAGTGCTAGAGACCGGCCTTACCCCAATGAGCAGTTCTTC | CSARDRPYPNEQFF
NA | NA | TRBJ1-3 | TRBV19 | TGTGCCAGCCACCCGACCCATGTCGGAAACACCATATATTTT | CASHPTHVGNTIYF
many | TRBD2 | TRBJ2-3 | TRBV4-2 | TGTGCCAGCAGCAGGGAACTAGCGGGGGGCCGAGATACGCAGTATTTT | CASSRELAGGRDTQYF